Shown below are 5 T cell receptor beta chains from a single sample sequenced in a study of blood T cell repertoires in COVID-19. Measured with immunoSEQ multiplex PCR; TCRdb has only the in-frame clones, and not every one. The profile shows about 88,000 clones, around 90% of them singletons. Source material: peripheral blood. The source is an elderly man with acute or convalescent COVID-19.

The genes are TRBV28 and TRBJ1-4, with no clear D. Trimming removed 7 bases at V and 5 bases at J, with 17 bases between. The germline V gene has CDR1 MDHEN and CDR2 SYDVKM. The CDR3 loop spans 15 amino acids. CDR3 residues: CASTQMGGKNEKLFF. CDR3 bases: TGTGCCAGCACCCAAATGGGAGGGAAAAATGAAAAACTGTTTTTT.

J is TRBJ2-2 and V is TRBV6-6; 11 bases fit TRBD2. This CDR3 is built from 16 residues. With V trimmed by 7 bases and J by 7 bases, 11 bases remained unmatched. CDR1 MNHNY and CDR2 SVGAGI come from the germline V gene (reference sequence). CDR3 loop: CASTRGTSGSRGELFF. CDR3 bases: TGTGCCAGCACCCGGGGAACTAGCGGGAGTCGCGGGGAGCTGTTTTTT.

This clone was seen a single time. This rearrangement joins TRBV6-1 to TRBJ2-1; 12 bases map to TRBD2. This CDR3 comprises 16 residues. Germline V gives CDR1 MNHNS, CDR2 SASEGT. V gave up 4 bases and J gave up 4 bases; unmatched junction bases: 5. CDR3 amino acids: CASSAWTSGKYNEQFF. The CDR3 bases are TGTGCCAGCAGTGCCTGGACTAGCGGGAAGTACAATGAGCAGTTCTTC.

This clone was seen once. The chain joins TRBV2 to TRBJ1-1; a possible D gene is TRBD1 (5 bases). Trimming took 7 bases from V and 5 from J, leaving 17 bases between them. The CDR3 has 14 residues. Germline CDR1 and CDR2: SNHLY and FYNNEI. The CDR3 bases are TGTGCCAGCACCTCGGAGGGGCGAGGAACTGAAGCTTTCTTT. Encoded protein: CASTSEGRGTEAFF.

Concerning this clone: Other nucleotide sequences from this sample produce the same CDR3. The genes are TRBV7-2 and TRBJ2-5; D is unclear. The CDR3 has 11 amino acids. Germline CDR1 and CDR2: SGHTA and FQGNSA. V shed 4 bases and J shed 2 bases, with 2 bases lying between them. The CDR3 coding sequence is TGTGCCAGCAGCTCTCAAGAGACCCAGTACTTC. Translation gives CASSSQETQYF.